This T cell receptor (beta chain) is drawn from a study of blood T cell repertoires in COVID-19. Measured with immunoSEQ multiplex PCR; TCRdb has only the in-frame clones, and not every one. The sample contains about 210,000 clones, about 82% of which appear only once. Unmatched junction bases numbered 1, after V lost 3 bases and J lost 3 bases. Germline CDR1 is SGHTA and CDR2 is FQGNSA. This CDR3 contains 13 residues. The sequencing sample was made of peripheral blood. The TCR sequence derives from a woman aged 65 to 85 with COVID-19, enrolled during active disease. The gene calls are TRBV7-2 and TRBJ1-1, with 7 bases matching TRBD1. The CDR3 DNA is TGTGCCAGCAGCTTCCAGGGGGACACTGAAGCTTTCTTT. Amino acid sequence: CASSFQGDTEAFF.